Following are 15 T cell receptor beta chains from one sample sequenced in a study of T cells after posttransplantation cyclophosphamide. The naive gate required viable CD3+CD4+ or CD3+CD8+ cells with CCR7+CD45RA+CD45RO-CD95-CD27+CD28+ phenotype. Sequencing used immunoSEQ multiplex PCR; TCRdb keeps in-frame clones, though not all of them. The table shows tens of thousands of clones, with 75% to 95% occurring only once. Sequenced sample: naive CD4+ T cells sorted from blood. All receptors come from a man aged 25 to 45 in good health and a related stem cell transplant donor.

The rearrangement joins TRBV2 to TRBJ2-1, with 12 nucleotides matching TRBD1. CDR1 is SNHLY, CDR2 FYNNEI, per germline. There are 15 residues in the CDR3. With 6 bases clipped from V and 5 bases from J, the junction kept 5 bases outside the gene matches. The DNA of the CDR3 is TGTGCCAGCAGCGCCGGGACAGGGGGCCACAATGAGCAGTTCTTC. This encodes CASSAGTGGHNEQFF.

This sequence joins TRBV2 and TRBJ1-2; D not resolved. This CDR3 spans 12 amino acids. The germline V gene has CDR1 SNHLY and CDR2 FYNNEI. Trimming shortened V by 2 bases and J by 9 bases, and 10 bases separated the two germline ends. CDR3: CASSEPSFSYTF. Written as DNA, the CDR3 is TGTGCCAGCAGTGAACCCAGTTTCAGCTACACCTTC.

Only one count was recorded for this clone. The genes are TRBV7-2 and TRBJ2-5, with 9 positions matching TRBD2. The CDR3 contains 17 residues. V lost 2 bases, J lost 1 base, and 8 bases stayed unmatched. Germline V gives CDR1 SGHTA, CDR2 FQGNSA. CDR3 nucleotide sequence: TGTGCCAGCAGCTTACTCCCTAGCGGGGCCCCCCAAGAGACCCAGTACTTC. It is translated as CASSLLPSGAPQETQYF. The full variable domain, with the rest looked up from reference TRBV7-2 and TRBJ2-5, is GAGVSQSPSNKVTEKGKDVELRCDPISGHTALYWYRQSLGQGLEFLIYFQGNSAPDKSGLPSDRFSAERTGGSVSTLTIQRTQQEDSAVYLCASSLLPSGAPQETQYFGPGTRLLVL.

This clone was detected once. V is TRBV5-8 and J is TRBJ1-1; 7 bases match TRBD1. This CDR3 region has 15 residues. V lost 2 bases and J lost 4; bases outside the gene matches: 8. Looked up from germline, CDR1 is SGHTS and CDR2 is YDEGEE. The CDR3 loop is CASSLKDRPLTEAFF. Written as DNA, the CDR3 is TGTGCCAGCAGCTTAAAGGACAGGCCCCTCACTGAAGCTTTCTTT. The variable domain in full, with the rest retrieved from reference TRBV5-8 and TRBJ1-1, is EAGVTQSPTHLIKTRGQQATLRCSPISGHTSVYWYQQALGLGLQFLLWYDEGEERNRGNFPPRFSGRQFPNYSSELNVNALELEDSALYLCASSLKDRPLTEAFFGQGTRLTVV.

V gene TRBV29-1 combines with J gene TRBJ2-1; D not certain. This CDR3 region has 15 residues. Per the germline V gene, CDR1 is SQVTM and CDR2 is ANQGSEA. Deletions cut 1 base from V and 0 bases from J, with 10 bases between. The CDR3 loop is CSVEGKKSSYNEQFF. The CDR3 DNA is TGCAGCGTTGAAGGAAAGAAGAGCTCCTACAATGAGCAGTTCTTC.

The CDR3 region is CASSRGRGTGRDSPLHF. CDR3 DNA: TGTGCCAGCTCACGCGGGCGGGGGACAGGGAGAGATTCACCCCTCCACTTT. This chain connects TRBV18 to TRBJ1-6; 9 bases are shared with TRBD1. Trimming removed 4 bases from V and 8 bases from J; junction bases left unmatched: 12. The CDR3 has 17 amino acids. Germline V CDR1 and CDR2: KGHSH, LQKENI.

The chain couples TRBV7-3 to TRBJ1-2; TRBD1 aligns across 9 bases. The CDR3 extends over 12 amino acids. Germline V gene data show CDR1 as SGHTA and CDR2 as FQGTGA. The junction had 5 bases not matched to a gene; V was cut back by 2 bases and J by 13 bases. The CDR3 region has the DNA TGTGCCAGCAGCTTAGGGACAGGGTTGTGCACCTTC. Protein sequence: CASSLGTGLCTF.

V is TRBV5-1 and J is TRBJ1-3; D might be TRBD1 (5 bases). V was pared by 0 bases and J by 2 bases, with 9 bases between. There are 15 residues in the CDR3. Germline CDR1 SGHRS, CDR2 YFSETQ. The CDR3 spells CASSLAPGTGNTIYF. CDR3 nucleotides: TGCGCCAGCAGCTTGGCGCCAGGGACTGGAAACACCATATATTTT.

This chain joins TRBV19 and TRBJ2-2, with D possibly TRBD2 on 6 matching bases. Germline V gene data show CDR1 as LNHDA and CDR2 as SQIVND (reference sequence). V was pared by 6 bases and J by 3 bases, with 14 bases between. The CDR3 is made up of 15 amino acids. The CDR3 DNA reads as TGTGCCAGTAGGGGGGGATTGCAGTACACCGGGGAGCTGTTTTTT. Translated, it gives CASRGGLQYTGELFF.

The chain uses TRBV6-5 and TRBJ1-2; TRBD1 might be the D (6 bases). The CDR3 consists of 13 residues. Germline assignment: CDR1 MNHEY and CDR2 SVGAGI. Trimming shortened V by 5 bases and J by 5 bases, and 12 bases separated the two germline ends. CDR3 DNA sequence: TGTGCCAGCAGTGAACTTAGGGGGTATGGCTACACCTTC. As protein: CASSELRGYGYTF.

The chain joins TRBV9 to TRBJ1-1; D is uncertain. The CDR3 extends over 14 amino acids. The germline CDR1 and CDR2 sequences are SGDLS and YYNGEE. The V end was cut by 4 bases, the J end by 1 base, with 11 bases between. In nucleotides, the CDR3 is TGTGCCAGCAGCCCCCCCCCACAGAACACTGAAGCTTTCTTT. This codes for CASSPPPQNTEAFF. The variable domain in full, completed from reference TRBV9 and TRBJ1-1, reads DSGVTQTPKHLITATGQRVTLRCSPRSGDLSVYWYQQSLDQGLQFLIQYYNGEERAKGNILERFSAQQFPDLHSELNLSSLELGDSALYFCASSPPPQNTEAFFGQGTRLTVV.

V and J are TRBV7-9 and TRBJ1-1; unclear D gene. CDR3 length equals 14 residues. CDR1 is SEHNR and CDR2 is FQNEAQ in the germline V gene (reference sequence). The V end lost 8 bases, the J end lost 6 bases, and 19 bases lay between the germline ends. The CDR3 nucleotides read TGTGCCAGCGCCATAGGTTTCCGGAGCTCTGAAGCTTTCTTT. Translated, it gives CASAIGFRSSEAFF.

The chain has TRBV6-1 and TRBJ2-5; D remains unclear. This CDR3 comprises 11 residues. Trimming left V 3 bases short and J 4 bases short, with 3 bases between. CDR1 is MNHNS, CDR2 SASEGT, per germline. CDR3 residues: CASSDRETQYF. In DNA form, the CDR3 reads TGTGCCAGCAGTGACCGAGAGACCCAGTACTTC.

The genes are TRBV13 and TRBJ2-7; 9 nucleotides match TRBD1. The V gene end was trimmed by 3 bases and the J gene end by 3 bases; junction bases not matched to a gene: 6. The length of the CDR3 is 15 residues. In germline, CDR1 is PRHDT, CDR2 FYEKMQ (reference sequence). The CDR3 sequence is CASSFRDRVSYEQYF. DNA of the CDR3: TGTGCCAGCAGCTTCCGGGACAGGGTGAGCTACGAGCAGTACTTC.

This chain uses TRBV13 with TRBJ1-2, with a tentative D call TRBD1 (6 bases). Per the germline V gene, CDR1 is PRHDT and CDR2 is FYEKMQ (reference sequence). V lost 0 bases, J lost 3 bases, and 11 bases lay in between. The CDR3 is made up of 15 amino acids. CDR3 in amino acids: CASSLGGDTDYGYTF. CDR3 sequence (DNA): TGTGCCAGCAGCTTAGGGGGGGACACCGACTATGGCTACACCTTC.